The 19 T cell receptor beta chains presented below share a single source sample, sequenced in a study of CD8 T cells in ankylosing spondylitis. Each CDR3 protein gets one entry after TCRdb re-called the 5' RACE reads with MiXCR. In the table there are a few hundred thousand distinct CDR3 sequences, roughly a tenth of which are singletons. Sequencing was carried out using blood, either unsorted or a sorted T cell fraction (not recorded which). These receptors were taken from a male donor with ankylosing spondylitis or in good health (not recorded which).

This clonotype was counted many times. The CDR3 sequence: CASSGGRGTNTEAFF. CDR3 bases: TGTGCCAGCAGCGGAGGTCGGGGGACGAACACTGAAGCTTTCTTT. The V call is TRBV5-6, the J call TRBJ1-1, with D perhaps TRBD1 (5 bases). The ends were cut back, 4 bases at V and 1 base at J, with 14 bases in the middle. The CDR3 totals 15 residues. Looked up from germline, CDR1 is SGHDT and CDR2 is YYEEEE.

In this sample, this clonotype turned up many times. The rearrangement links TRBV12-3 or TRBV12-4 to TRBJ2-1; 7 nucleotides agree with TRBD1. CDR3 length: 15 amino acids. The junction had 9 bases not matched to a gene; V was cut back by 6 bases and J by 4 bases. The CDR3 region has the DNA TGTGCCAGCAGAGACCTGAGACAGGGATACAATGAGCAGTTCTTC. Translating it yields CASRDLRQGYNEQFF.

This clonotype came up many times. The genes are TRBV28 and TRBJ2-1, with 9 bases fitting TRBD2. Trimming removed 4 bases from V and 9 bases from J; junction bases left unmatched: 13. Germline assignment: CDR1 MDHEN and CDR2 SYDVKM. The CDR3 is made up of 16 amino acids. CDR3 in DNA: TGTGCCAGCAGTTACCGCGGGGGGGCAGGGGAAATTGAGCAGTTCTTC. Its protein product is CASSYRGGAGEIEQFF.

This clonotype came up many times. CDR3 in amino acids: CSANTGIVDTGELFF. In DNA, the CDR3 is TGCAGTGCTAATACAGGGATCGTCGACACCGGGGAGCTGTTTTTT. The V call is TRBV20-1, the J call TRBJ2-2; a weak D match, TRBD1 (6 bases). The germline V and J ends were trimmed by 4 bases and 3 bases, with 15 bases remaining between them. The CDR3 covers 15 residues. Germline values: CDR1 DFQATT, CDR2 SNEGSKA (reference sequence).

This clonotype was observed many times. The chain joins TRBV7-2 to TRBJ1-1; D uncertain. CDR3 size: 13 residues. Germline assignment: CDR1 SGHTA and CDR2 FQGNSA. Trimming shortened V by 1 base and J by 1 base, and 4 bases separated the two germline ends. The CDR3 region has the DNA TGTGCCAGCAGCTTAGGGGAGAACACTGAAGCTTTCTTT. Translating gives CASSLGENTEAFF. The variable domain in full, with the rest retrieved from reference TRBV7-2 and TRBJ1-1, is GAGVSQSPSNKVTEKGKDVELRCDPISGHTALYWYRQSLGQGLEFLIYFQGNSAPDKSGLPSDRFSAERTGGSVSTLTIQRTQQEDSAVYLCASSLGENTEAFFGQGTRLTVV.

V and J are TRBV7-2 and TRBJ1-5; no clear D gene. Trimming took off 4 bases at V and 7 bases at J, with 5 bases between the two ends. This CDR3 region has 11 residues. The germline V gene has CDR1 SGHTA and CDR2 FQGNSA. CDR3 DNA sequence: TGTGCCAGCAGCTCGGGGCAGCCCCAGCATTTT. Protein product: CASSSGQPQHF.

This clonotype was picked up many times. This chain uses TRBV5-1 with TRBJ2-1; TRBD1 aligns across 7 bases. The V segment lost 4 bases and the J segment 9 bases; nucleotides outside the gene matches: 10. Per the germline V gene, CDR1 is SGHRS and CDR2 is YFSETQ. The CDR3 is made up of 14 amino acids. CDR3 loop: CASSNRTGRPEQFF. In nucleotides, the CDR3 is TGCGCCAGCAGCAATAGGACAGGCCGCCCTGAGCAGTTCTTC.

A few counts support this clonotype. The rearrangement joins TRBV5-1 to TRBJ1-2; 7 nucleotides align to TRBD1. With V trimmed by 0 bases and J by 3 bases, 5 bases remained unmatched. This CDR3 has 15 residues. Germline values: CDR1 SGHRS, CDR2 YFSETQ. DNA of the CDR3: TGCGCCAGCAGCTTGGAAGGCAGGGGGGACTATGGCTACACCTTC. It encodes CASSLEGRGDYGYTF.

This clonotype has at least ten counts. V is TRBV20-1 and J is TRBJ2-7, with D tentatively TRBD1 or TRBD2 (5 bases each). The germline gives CDR1 DFQATT, CDR2 SNEGSKA (reference sequence). V lost 0 bases, J lost 5 bases, and 11 bases lay in between. The length of the CDR3 is 13 residues. In DNA form, the CDR3 reads TGCAGTGCTAGAGATGGTGGGGACCACGAGCAGTACTTC. Protein sequence: CSARDGGDHEQYF.

This clonotype appeared many times. This sequence joins TRBV2 and TRBJ1-2, with D tentatively TRBD1 (5 bases). V was pared by 4 bases and J by 4 bases, with 10 bases between. Germline V gene sequence: CDR1 SNHLY, CDR2 FYNNEI. The CDR3 length is 13 residues. This CDR3 is CASSVQVLYGYTF. DNA of the CDR3: TGTGCCAGCAGTGTACAGGTCCTCTATGGCTACACCTTC. The variable domain in full, with the rest retrieved from reference TRBV2 and TRBJ1-2, is EPEVTQTPSHQVTQMGQEVILRCVPISNHLYFYWYRQILGQKVEFLVSFYNNEISEKSEIFDDQFSVERPDGSNFTLKIRSTKLEDSAMYFCASSVQVLYGYTFGSGTRLTVV.

The chain recombines TRBV6-5 with TRBJ2-7, with D perhaps matching TRBD1 (6 bases). The CDR3 is 15 amino acids. CDR1 and CDR2 from the germline V gene are MNHEY and SVGAGI. The ends were cut back, 0 bases at V and 0 bases at J, with 9 bases in the middle. The CDR3 protein is CASSYSQGSSYEQYF. The CDR3 bases are TGTGCCAGCAGTTACTCGCAGGGGAGCTCCTACGAGCAGTACTTC.

This clonotype was seen once. A much larger clone differs by one base, so this may be a read error. V gene TRBV7-3 combines with J gene TRBJ2-3; 7 bases are a match to TRBD1. Germline CDR1 SGHTA, CDR2 FQGTGA. The CDR3 totals 16 residues. The CDR3 loop is CGSSSGRTGLTDTQYF. Written as DNA, the CDR3 is TGTGGCAGCAGCTCCGGAAGGACAGGCCTCACAGATACGCAGTATTTT.

This clonotype showed up many times. The genes are TRBV12-3 or TRBV12-4 and TRBJ2-1; 10 bases line up with TRBD1. CDR3 length equals 13 residues. V was pared by 6 bases and J by 7 bases, with 3 bases of the junction left unmatched. The CDR3 bases are TGTGCCAGCAGGGGACAGGGGATAAATGAGCAGTTCTTC. This gives the protein CASRGQGINEQFF.

Only a few counts were recorded for this clonotype. The chain recombines TRBV5-8 with TRBJ1-3; a weak D match, TRBD1 (6 bases). CDR1 and CDR2 (germline): SGHTS, YDEGEE. V lost 6 bases and J lost 4, with 20 bases in between. This CDR3 spans 16 amino acids. The CDR3, as DNA: TGTGCCAGCACCCCGGGACACTCCTCGCACGGAAACACCATATATTTT. It is translated as CASTPGHSSHGNTIYF.

This clonotype was observed many times. This chain links TRBV5-5 with TRBJ2-3; tentative D call: TRBD1 (5 bases). The V end lost 3 bases, the J end lost 5 bases, and 13 bases lay between the germline ends. This CDR3 has 14 amino acids. Germline V gives CDR1 SGHKS, CDR2 YYEKEE (reference sequence). The CDR3: CASSWMTDQDTQYF. Written as DNA, the CDR3 is TGTGCCAGCAGCTGGATGACAGACCAAGATACGCAGTATTTT.

This clonotype was counted ten times or more. This rearrangement joins TRBV5-1 to TRBJ1-1, with D possibly TRBD1 on 6 matching bases. The CDR3 has 15 residues. Trimming removed 0 bases at V and 4 bases at J, with 13 bases between. CDR1 and CDR2 from the germline V gene are SGHRS and YFSETQ. The CDR3 reads CASSLAVGGFTEAFF. Here the CDR3 DNA reads TGCGCCAGCAGCTTGGCAGTCGGGGGCTTCACTGAAGCTTTCTTT. The whole variable domain, filled in from reference TRBV5-1 and TRBJ1-1, reads KAGVTQTPRYLIKTRGQQVTLSCSPISGHRSVSWYQQTPGQGLQFLFEYFSETQRNKGNFPGRFSGRQFSNSRSEMNVSTLELGDSALYLCASSLAVGGFTEAFFGQGTRLTVV.

The V call is TRBV28, the J call TRBJ2-5; D is possibly TRBD2 (5 bases). This CDR3 contains 14 residues. Per the germline V gene, CDR1 is MDHEN and CDR2 is SYDVKM. The germline V and J ends were trimmed by 4 bases and 9 bases, with 18 bases remaining between them. The CDR3 region has the DNA TGTGCCAGCAGTTGGACTGACAATCAACTATCCCAGTACTTC. Its translation is CASSWTDNQLSQYF.

This clonotype was picked up a small number of times. The rearrangement joins TRBV5-1 to TRBJ1-1; no clear D. The V end lost 0 bases, the J end lost 7 bases, and 16 bases lay between the germline ends. CDR1 is SGHRS, CDR2 YFSETQ, per germline. The CDR3 loop spans 15 amino acids. The CDR3 nucleotides are TGCGCCAGCAGCTTGGTTTCCGTCGCAGGACGTGAAGCTTTCTTT. Its protein product is CASSLVSVAGREAFF. The whole variable domain, filled in from reference TRBV5-1 and TRBJ1-1, reads KAGVTQTPRYLIKTRGQQVTLSCSPISGHRSVSWYQQTPGQGLQFLFEYFSETQRNKGNFPGRFSGRQFSNSRSEMNVSTLELGDSALYLCASSLVSVAGREAFFGQGTRLTVV.

This clonotype was recorded a few times. The rearrangement links TRBV5-1 to TRBJ2-7; perhaps D is TRBD1 or TRBD2 (5 bases each). The CDR3 extends over 15 amino acids. Germline CDR1 and CDR2: SGHRS and YFSETQ. V was shortened by 4 bases and J by 3 bases, with 17 bases between the two germline ends. CDR3 bases: TGCGCCAGCAGCGATACCGGGACGGTGAACTACGAGCAGTACTTC. It specifies CASSDTGTVNYEQYF.